This entry concerns a single T cell receptor beta chain. It lacks a known antigen. No clone much larger than this one lies a single base away; base qualities are absent. This sample is drawn from a study of cytomegalovirus exposure and HLA in healthy donors (dated by TCRdb to between 2016 and 2019). About the study as a whole: In an earlier analysis of 450 to 750 of the donors, 276 Gb of sequence data and 90 million to 130 million unique TCR beta sequences from 150 million to 200 million T cells were reported. Around 330 gigabases of sequencing data and 70 million to 95 million unique TCR sequences made up an early release that covered fewer than 650 HLA-typed donors. Donor age, sex, ethnicity and CMV serostatus were collected together with the repertoire data. A later analysis re-analyzed previously published TCR beta repertoires from roughly 690 donors and added high-resolution HLA genotyping to study TCR occurrence patterns. In a later genetic analysis, genome-wide SNP genotypes for about three fifths of the 666 donors were used, and that subset was treated as a discovery cohort. Every discovery cohort repertoire had been produced on one sequencing platform. Rather than drawing on any new phenotypic data, the later analysis identified candidate immune exposures from TCR beta sequences and the way those sequences occurred across donors. A separate validation cohort of approximately 120 different subjects was used in addition to the roughly 620-subject first cohort. To decide whether each TCR beta V gene segment behaved as functional or pseudogenic, an earlier analysis of 587 of the donors relied on high-throughput TCR beta sequencing. Using immunosequencing, the study profiled T cell repertoires from 500 to 800 subjects and related those repertoires to cytomegalovirus serostatus. Five DR-DQ haplotypes were handled as single units for association and clustering, since linkage in the cohort was strong. Among 398 genotyped donors of the cohort, an average of approximately 200,000 unique TCR beta nucleotide sequences was sequenced per donor, of which about 18% were non-productive. The number of typed donors differed by locus: about 629-630 for A, B, C, DRB1 and DQB1; approximately 540 for DQA1; 600 to 610 for DPA1; and some 470 for DPB1. The study aimed to test whether signatures of past pathogen exposure could be identified by cataloging public T cell receptors. HLA typing included class I and class II loci at four-digit resolution. Among the roughly 400 genotyped donors, approximately 76% belonged to the genetic ancestry cluster associated with self-reported Caucasian donors. The study combined high-throughput TCR immunosequencing, statistical association of individual TCRs with disease status, and machine learning to predict cytomegalovirus infection status. The study at large found these results: An association between a missense DCLRE1C variant and V-gene and J-gene trimming of TCR beta chains was found in a later genetic analysis and replicated in an independent cohort. For the cohort, immune exposure information was limited to CMV serostatus. Linkage disequilibrium might explain the correlated functional status among segregating V segments, but an unknown experimental factor could not be excluded. A later analysis reported that several top co-occurrence clusters appeared linked to parvovirus B19, influenza, CMV and Epstein-Barr virus. A later analysis found that HLA-associated TCR beta chains were more clonally expanded and had lower generation probabilities than equally common non-associated chains. Because HLA typing was missing for some donors at each locus, association tests included only the typed subset. A further reported finding was that TCR beta sequences accurately predicted the HLA-A and HLA-B alleles for most subjects in the first cohort. When HLA alleles, especially DR and DQ, strongly co-occurred, attributing TCR associations to individual alleles was difficult. A cluster of highly shared sequence variants was judged likely to represent a technical artifact of the sequencing pipeline. The cohort was sequenced for TCR beta chains only, and without alpha or paired-chain data the features that could be detected were limited. Across donors, most TCR sequences were observed very rarely, whereas some public TCRs were present in many individuals. In a later analysis, the rate of TCR association differed among HLA loci, with DRB1 alleles having the most associated TCRs and HLA-C alleles having the fewest. The authors suggested that the approach could potentially be extended to other disease states and immunological phenotypes. Because counts were too low, seventeen rarely observed V segments, including chromosome 9 orphons, were left out of the earlier analysis of roughly 600 of the donors. According to a later analysis, most CMV-associated TCR beta chains appeared to be HLA-restricted, and the HLA associations seemed to be driven largely by CMV exposure. The classifier was reported to diagnose cytomegalovirus status with high specificity and sensitivity in both the original and validation cohorts. In a later genetic analysis, fewer N-insertions in productive TCRs were reported among donors in an Asian-associated ancestry cluster than the roughly 700-donor mean. An earlier analysis of approximately 500 of the donors showed that most TCR beta V segments appeared in productive rearrangements either about 87% or about 30% of the time, which broadly matched IMGT annotations. Three of the identified cytomegalovirus-associated TCR beta chains were confirmed in vitro to be specific for cytomegalovirus antigens. At a false discovery rate of 0.05, a later analysis linked 15,000 to 20,000 TCR beta sequences to specific HLA alleles. The study gave a list of under 200 TCR beta chains associated with cytomegalovirus. Some IMGT-functional V segments, including TRBV6-2 and TRBV6-3, could not be told apart with the 87-base-pair reads, so those segments were excluded. Sequencing depth was assumed to be roughly uniform across donors in the presence/absence analyses, though that assumption may not hold.

The cohort was made up of roughly 670 healthy bone marrow donors. Cohort members were all nominally healthy when sampled, although unrecorded immune exposures were likely present. The donor was CMV seronegative and was included in the group of a few hundred seronegative cohort members. A peripheral blood sample was provided by each donor, and peripheral blood mononuclear cells were used for TCR beta sequencing. Genomic DNA extraction from the blood cell samples was performed with the Qiagen DNeasy Blood Extraction Kit. The library was generated by the immunoSEQ multiplex PCR assay. The multiplex PCR relied on a mix of 60 forward primers for TCR Vbeta segments and 13 reverse primers for TCR Jbeta segments. A multiplex PCR assay on genomic DNA amplified the CDR3 region of rearranged TCR beta genes. The Illumina HiSeq System was used to sequence the amplified TCR beta libraries as 87-base-pair reads. The authors processed their data as follows. In a later analysis, roughly 80 million unique TCR beta chains were counted across the roughly 670 repertoires, and around 11 million of these chains were shared by at least two donors. Raw reads were error-corrected and collapsed into unique sequences by a nearest-neighbor algorithm in which closely related sequences were merged to remove PCR and sequencing errors. To assign V, D and J gene segments, CDR3 sequences were aligned to IMGT reference sequences. Each retained sequence needed at least a six-nucleotide match to both a V gene segment and a J gene segment. Rearrangements were classified as productive when the CDR3 lacked stop codons and remained in frame with V and J, and all other rearrangements were classified as non-productive. Following IMGT convention, CDR3 was defined as the stretch from the second conserved V-encoded cysteine up to the conserved J-encoded phenylalanine. The earlier analysis of about 560 of the donors excluded any sequence lacking an unambiguous match to a single V gene segment. In an earlier analysis of almost 600 of the donors, a V segment was called functional when productive rearrangements were above 56.7%, and segregating when the standard deviation between donors exceeded 5%. A statistical classification framework was developed to diagnose cytomegalovirus status using the catalog of TCR beta chain sequences. In a later analysis, V and J genes were assigned by comparing TCR nucleotide sequences against IMGT/GENE-DB human TR gene sequences. A later analysis assigned CDR3 sequences and most-parsimonious VDJ recombination scenarios with the TCRdist pipeline. In a later analysis, each TCR beta chain was defined by its CDR3 amino acid sequence together with its V-gene family, and reads lacking a unique V-gene family were excluded. A later analysis removed roughly 590 highly shared, low-generation-probability nucleotide sequences to deal with suspected cross-contamination and a sequencing artifact. In a later analysis, a clonal expansion index for each public chain was calculated from normalized within-repertoire ranks of inferred template counts. In a later analysis, generation probabilities were computed using a VDJ recombination model fitted to out-of-frame rearrangements, and the results were checked against IGoR. Hypergeometric tests were used in a later analysis to score TCR-TCR, TCR-HLA and TCR-CMV co-occurrence, with a repertoire-size bias correction applied to the TCR pairs. In a later analysis, false discovery rates were estimated by permuting HLA or CMV assignments 20 times. A later analysis grouped co-occurring TCRs with DBSCAN, adding TCRdist sequence similarity when clustering within HLA-allele-positive subsets. Co-occurrence clustering excluded repertoires with fewer than 30,000 or more than 120,000 public chains, plus five with anomalous nucleotide sharing. Imported from immuneACCESS, the table was reduced by TCRdb to in-frame sequences with V and J called. These copies leave out some clones; in studies compared against another copy, an unresolved V gene accounts for under half, and the cause of the remainder is not known. Clone size and V and J calls were adopted from that table, with D and trimming inferred from the DNA. This sample holds fewer than 130,000 clones; 75% to 80% were observed only once. The ten largest clones take up around 1.2% of the sample.

The CDR3 goes from the cysteine to the phenylalanine over 16 residues. Only the CDR3 DNA is retained, 48 bases long and in frame from the first base. From V the trimming removes 4 bases and from J it removes 2 bases, while the gene matches leave 4 bases of the junction unaccounted for. Sequences MGHRA (CDR1) and YSYEKL (CDR2) are obtained from the germline V gene. This chain joins TRBV4-1 to TRBJ2-3; 12 nucleotides in the junction match TRBD2. The clonotype originates from a woman in her 30s in good health and CMV-seronegative. Source material: PBMCs. The bases read TGCGCCAGCAGCCCGACTAGCGGGGGCCTCACAGATACGCAGTATTTT. Protein translation: CASSPTSGGLTDTQYF.